The 19 T cell receptor beta chains reported below all come from one sample, sequenced in a study of PD-1 blockade in mismatch repair-deficient tumors. Some clones are missing from TCRdb's copy, which holds only in-frame ones; the method was immunoSEQ multiplex PCR. The sample holds fewer than 100,000 clones; roughly 80% are singletons and the top ten take 2.5% to 3%. The sample in question was peripheral blood, obtained 12 weeks after starting pembrolizumab. The receptors originated from an adult with mismatch repair-deficient cancer.

The chain employs TRBV7-2 and TRBJ2-7; D is possibly TRBD1 (6 bases). V lost 1 base to trimming and J lost 2 bases, with 15 bases between them. CDR1 and CDR2 (germline): SGHTA, FQGNSA. The CDR3 extends over 16 amino acids. CDR3 sequence (DNA): TGTGCCAGCAGCTTAGAGGGCTTGGGGGCCACCTACGAGCAGTACTTC. Its translation is CASSLEGLGATYEQYF. Full variable domain (rest looked up from reference TRBV7-2 and TRBJ2-7): GAGVSQSPSNKVTEKGKDVELRCDPISGHTALYWYRQSLGQGLEFLIYFQGNSAPDKSGLPSDRFSAERTGGSVSTLTIQRTQQEDSAVYLCASSLEGLGATYEQYFGPGTRLTVT.

The J gene is TRBJ1-5, the V gene TRBV19; unclear D gene. V lost 5 bases, J lost 1 base, and 6 bases lay in between. The CDR3 has 13 amino acids. Germline CDR1 is LNHDA and CDR2 is SQIVND (reference sequence). The CDR3 coding sequence is TGTGCCAGTAGTTCCCGGAGCAATCAGCCCCAGCATTTT. Translated: CASSSRSNQPQHF.

This chain connects TRBV19 to TRBJ2-7; 9 bases line up with TRBD2. CDR1 LNHDA and CDR2 SQIVND come from the germline V gene (reference sequence). This CDR3 contains 15 residues. V dropped 2 bases and J dropped 6; count of bases not matched to a gene: 8. The CDR3 bases are TGTGCCAGTAGTATACAGGGCGGGAGGGCCTCCGAGCAGTACTTC. Its protein product is CASSIQGGRASEQYF.

This clone was seen once. The chain uses TRBV18 and TRBJ2-7, with D perhaps TRBD1 (5 bases). V gave up 1 base and J gave up 0 bases, with 13 bases separating them. The CDR3 totals 16 residues. In germline, CDR1 is KGHSH, CDR2 LQKENI. The CDR3 protein is CASSPRQGTYSYEQYF. CDR3 DNA: TGTGCCAGCTCACCACGCCAGGGAACATACTCCTACGAGCAGTACTTC.

The chain joins TRBV18 to TRBJ2-7; 9 bases map to TRBD1. This CDR3 has 15 amino acids. Germline values: CDR1 KGHSH, CDR2 LQKENI. Trimming at V came to 3 bases and at J to 4 bases, leaving 7 bases not matched to a gene. For the CDR3, the DNA is TGTGCCAGCTCACCCCGGACAGGGGACCTGTACGAGCAGTACTTC. It codes for CASSPRTGDLYEQYF.

The V gene is TRBV11-1, the J gene TRBJ1-3; tentative D call: TRBD1 (5 bases). The CDR3 contains 15 residues. V was trimmed by 5 bases and J by 4 bases, leaving 15 bases between them. Germline-derived CDR1 and CDR2 are SGHAT and FQDESV (reference sequence). CDR3 DNA: TGTGCCAGCAGCCTCTGGACATCTCCAGGAAACACCATATATTTT. Protein sequence: CASSLWTSPGNTIYF.

The J gene is TRBJ2-3, the V gene TRBV9, with D possibly being TRBD2 (5 bases). Germline assignment: CDR1 SGDLS and CDR2 YYNGEE. The CDR3 has 20 amino acids. Trimming took off 3 bases at V and 3 bases at J, with 29 bases between the two ends. Here the CDR3 reads CASSAPFGNDAEGTTDTQYF. In nucleotides, the CDR3 is TGTGCCAGCAGCGCTCCGTTTGGGAATGACGCTGAGGGTACTACAGATACGCAGTATTTT. Together with reference TRBV9 and TRBJ2-3, the CDR3 gives the full variable domain: DSGVTQTPKHLITATGQRVTLRCSPRSGDLSVYWYQQSLDQGLQFLIQYYNGEERAKGNILERFSAQQFPDLHSELNLSSLELGDSALYFCASSAPFGNDAEGTTDTQYFGPGTRLTVL.

CDR3 residues: CAWNPAGGTDTQYF. CDR3 bases: TGTGCCTGGAATCCGGCGGGTGGTACAGATACGCAGTATTTT. V usage is TRBV30 and J usage is TRBJ2-3, with D perhaps TRBD2 (5 bases). This CDR3 is built from 14 residues. Germline CDR1 is GTSNPN and CDR2 is SVGIG (reference sequence). The ends were cut back, 4 bases at V and 3 bases at J, with 14 bases in the middle. The whole variable domain, filled in from reference TRBV30 and TRBJ2-3, reads SQTIHQWPATLVQPVGSPLSLECTVEGTSNPNLYWYRQAAGRGLQLLFYSVGIGQISSEVPQNLSASRPQDRQFILSSKKLLLSDSGFYLCAWNPAGGTDTQYFGPGTRLTVL.

This clone was picked up one time. The chain has TRBV14 and TRBJ1-2; the match to TRBD1 covers 8 bases. Germline trimming cut 4 bases from V and 0 bases from J; bases unmatched to any gene: 10. CDR3 length equals 17 residues. CDR1 and CDR2 (germline): SGHDN, FVKESK. The CDR3 DNA follows: TGTGCCAGCAGCCCCTGGACAGGGCGAATTTCTAACTATGGCTACACCTTC. Protein sequence: CASSPWTGRISNYGYTF. Full variable domain (outside the CDR3, taken from reference TRBV14 and TRBJ1-2): EAGVTQFPSHSVIEKGQTVTLRCDPISGHDNLYWYRRVMGKEIKFLLHFVKESKQDESGMPNNRFLAERTGGTYSTLKVQPAELEDSGVYFCASSPWTGRISNYGYTFGSGTRLTVV.

This chain joins TRBV4-2 and TRBJ1-3; TRBD1 might be the D (5 bases). V was cut by 0 bases and J by 0 bases, with 9 bases left in between. CDR1 is LGHNA and CDR2 is YNFKEQ in the germline V gene. The CDR3 length is 16 residues. CDR3 residues: CASSQDRGTSGNTIYF. The CDR3, as DNA: TGTGCCAGCAGCCAAGATAGGGGTACCTCTGGAAACACCATATATTTT.

The CDR3 spells CASSLGRDRRRTNEQFF. Here the CDR3 DNA reads TGTGCCAGCAGCTTGGGCCGGGACAGGCGCCGGACTAATGAGCAGTTCTTC. The rearrangement links TRBV5-4 to TRBJ2-1; 8 bases are shared with TRBD1. In germline, CDR1 is SGHNT, CDR2 YYREEE (reference sequence). The CDR3 loop spans 17 amino acids. J gave up 7 bases and V 0 bases, and 12 bases lay outside the gene matches.

The chain joins TRBV18 to TRBJ2-4, with TRBD1 matching over 7 bases. Trimming at V came to 3 bases and at J to 6 bases, leaving 5 bases not matched to a gene. Germline V gene data show CDR1 as KGHSH and CDR2 as LQKENI. This CDR3 has 14 residues. The CDR3 sequence is CASSPGTATNIQYF. CDR3 nucleotide sequence: TGTGCCAGCTCACCCGGGACAGCGACAAACATTCAGTACTTC.

The rearrangement uses TRBV19 and TRBJ1-1; D unclear. Germline CDR1 LNHDA, CDR2 SQIVND (reference sequence). CDR3 size: 15 residues. Trimming removed 2 bases from V and 0 bases from J, with 10 bases in between. CDR3 nucleotide sequence: TGTGCCAGTAGTATAAGTATCTCCATGAACACTGAAGCTTTCTTT. Protein sequence: CASSISISMNTEAFF. Full variable domain (outside the CDR3, taken from reference TRBV19 and TRBJ1-1): DGGITQSPKYLFRKEGQNVTLSCEQNLNHDAMYWYRQDPGQGLRLIYYSQIVNDFQKGDIAEGYSVSREKKESFPLTVTSAQKNPTAFYLCASSISISMNTEAFFGQGTRLTVV.

This clone was observed a single time. The chain employs TRBV7-2 and TRBJ1-5; perhaps TRBD1 as D (6 bases). The germline CDR1 and CDR2 sequences are SGHTA and FQGNSA. V was pared by 1 base and J by 5 bases, with 12 bases between. CDR3 length equals 15 residues. CDR3 in DNA: TGTGCCAGCAGCTTAGATCGGCCAGGGGATCAGCCCCAGCATTTT. Translating gives CASSLDRPGDQPQHF.

The chain links TRBV27 to TRBJ1-2, with D perhaps TRBD1 (5 bases). This CDR3 has 14 residues. Trimming took off 5 bases at V and 1 base at J, with 11 bases between the two ends. Per the germline V gene, CDR1 is MNHEY and CDR2 is SMNVEV (reference sequence). The CDR3 region is CASSANRNNYGYTF. Here the CDR3 DNA reads TGTGCCAGCAGTGCCAACAGGAATAACTATGGCTACACCTTC.

This sequence joins TRBV15 and TRBJ2-3, with TRBD1 as a possible D gene (5 bases). Looked up from germline, CDR1 is LNHNV and CDR2 is YYDKDF (reference sequence). CDR3 length equals 17 residues. V was clipped by 2 bases and J by 2 bases, with 17 bases between them. The DNA of the CDR3 is TGTGCCACCAGCAGACCATTGGGGCGGTTCTTCACAGATACGCAGTATTTT. This gives the protein CATSRPLGRFFTDTQYF.

The rearrangement links TRBV5-1 to TRBJ1-2; D is possibly TRBD1 (5 bases). The CDR3 has 15 amino acids. Germline values: CDR1 SGHRS, CDR2 YFSETQ. V was pared by 5 bases and J by 0 bases, with 14 bases between. Here the CDR3 DNA reads TGCGCCAGCAGTCGCGAGGGGACCTCTAACTATGGCTACACCTTC. This encodes CASSREGTSNYGYTF. Supplemented by reference TRBV5-1 and TRBJ1-2, the full variable domain reads KAGVTQTPRYLIKTRGQQVTLSCSPISGHRSVSWYQQTPGQGLQFLFEYFSETQRNKGNFPGRFSGRQFSNSRSEMNVSTLELGDSALYLCASSREGTSNYGYTFGSGTRLTVV.

The CDR3 nucleotides are TGTGCCAGCAGAGACCCGGGACAGGGGTTCACCGGGGAGCTGTTTTTT. Its translation: CASRDPGQGFTGELFF. V is TRBV25-1 and J is TRBJ2-2; 10 nucleotides match TRBD1. CDR3 size: 16 residues. Per germline, CDR1 MGHDK and CDR2 SYGVNS. Trimming took 6 bases from V and 4 from J; bases not matched to a gene: 8. Full variable domain (outside the CDR3, taken from reference TRBV25-1 and TRBJ2-2): EADIYQTPRYLVIGTGKKITLECSQTMGHDKMYWYQQDPGMELHLIHYSYGVNSTEKGDLSSESTVSRIRTEHFPLTLESARPSHTSQYLCASRDPGQGFTGELFFGEGSRLTVL.

The chain joins TRBV4-2 to TRBJ2-5; D is possibly TRBD1 (5 bases). Germline lookup yields CDR1 LGHNA and CDR2 YNFKEQ. The CDR3 consists of 15 residues. V lost 0 bases and J 4 bases, leaving 12 bases between the germline ends. The DNA of the CDR3 is TGTGCCAGCAGCCAAGAGCCCAGGGTTTCAGAGACCCAGTACTTC. Translating gives CASSQEPRVSETQYF.